Here is one T cell receptor (beta chain) with its context. The CDR3 length is 15 residues. The ends lost 0 bases at V and 5 bases at J; junction bases unmatched: 2. Germline CDR1 is SGHNT and CDR2 is YYREEE (reference sequence). Only in-frame clones appear in the TCRdb table, and some are missing; sequencing was by immunoSEQ multiplex PCR. The data hold nearly 50,000 clones, with 80% to 95% observed a single time. This sample is drawn from a study of OX40 agonist ivuxolimab in advanced cancers. This receptor was taken from an adult with an advanced solid tumor such as melanoma, head and neck, liver or kidney cancer. This chain connects TRBV5-4 to TRBJ1-4; the match to TRBD1 covers 9 bases. This specimen consisted of CD4+ or CD8+ T cells sorted from blood, obtained in a trial of the OX40 agonist ivuxolimab. The CDR3 DNA reads as TGTGCCAGCAGCTTGGAGGGGACAGGGAATGAAAAACTGTTTTTT. Residues: CASSLEGTGNEKLFF.